A selection of T cell receptor beta chains follows, all from one sample in a study of blood T cell repertoires in COVID-19. Using immunoSEQ multiplex PCR, the repertoire was profiled, and TCRdb retains in-frame clones only, with some absent. The sample holds 96,000 or so clones, more than 90% seen once. The sequenced material came from peripheral blood. These receptors came from a man aged 55-75 years with acute or convalescent COVID-19. The CDR3 runs from the conserved cysteine through the conserved F or W. Rows give clone size only sometimes, using once, few, many, or a class for an expanded clone.

15 | . | TRBV21-1 | CASSPGGEGNDTQYF
16 | . | TRBV4-2 | CASSQGLLRATDTQYF
15 | . | TRBV15 | CATSGRRVVNTEAFF
14 | . | TRBV2 | CASSKGQLSEKLFF
14 | . | TRBV15 | CATSETGVYSPLHF
15 | . | TRBV6-1 | CASSEAWAANQPQHF
17 | . | TRBV28 | CASSLFGPRTNTGELFF
15 | . | TRBV7-8 | CASSLDRQRGEKLFF
16 | once | TRBV21-1 | CASSKSGTSGTYEQYF
16 | . | TRBV30 | CAWNRGQDPSGNTIYF
13 | . | TRBV3-1/TRBV3-2 | CASGTGPSTEAFF
16 | . | TRBV27 | CASSLGYPELNTEAFF
14 | . | TRBV7-8 | CASRDGGLQETQYF
12 | . | TRBV28 | CASSIQDYGYTF
13 | few | TRBV2 | CASLQGGSYEQYF
16 | . | TRBV5-8 | CAPRGVGQPSYNEQFF
15 | once | TRBV5-4 | CASSGAGAESYGYTF
16 | . | TRBV9 | CASSPRPSGSKGELFF